This entry is about one T cell receptor beta chain. What it binds is unknown. This record comes from a study of cytomegalovirus exposure and HLA in healthy donors. About the study: A subsequent analysis reported that the 100 to 150 validation repertoires were produced on the same platform that had also been used for the 600 to 700 first-cohort repertoires.

The CDR3 has 15 residues. CDR1 is LNHDA and CDR2 is SQIVND in the germline V gene (reference sequence). V shed 5 bases and J shed 1 base, with 14 bases lying between them. Whole-study results and caveats: It was confirmed in vitro that a few of the CMV-associated chains were specific for CMV antigens.

Generated by immunoSEQ multiplex PCR, the TCRdb table keeps only in-frame clones and is missing some. The sample carries 110,000 or so clones, 86% recorded once. The sequencing sample was made of PBMCs. The receptor was derived from a man between 18 and 29 years old in good health and CMV-seronegative. This chain links TRBV19 with TRBJ2-5; D gene uncertain. Here the CDR3 reads CASSSLDTPQETQYF. The CDR3 region has the DNA TGTGCCAGTAGTTCCCTTGACACCCCCCAAGAGACCCAGTACTTC.